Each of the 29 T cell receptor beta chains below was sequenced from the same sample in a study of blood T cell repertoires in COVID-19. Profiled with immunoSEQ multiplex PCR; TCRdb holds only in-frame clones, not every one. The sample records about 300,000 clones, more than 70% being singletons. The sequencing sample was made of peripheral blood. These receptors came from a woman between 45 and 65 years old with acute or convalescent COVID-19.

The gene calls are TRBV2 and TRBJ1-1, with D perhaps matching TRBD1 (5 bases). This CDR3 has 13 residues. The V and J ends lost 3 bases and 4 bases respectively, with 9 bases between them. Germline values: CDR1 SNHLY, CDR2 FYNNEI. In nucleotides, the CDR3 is TGTGCCAGCAGTGAGTCAGGGTTCACTGAAGCTTTCTTT. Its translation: CASSESGFTEAFF.

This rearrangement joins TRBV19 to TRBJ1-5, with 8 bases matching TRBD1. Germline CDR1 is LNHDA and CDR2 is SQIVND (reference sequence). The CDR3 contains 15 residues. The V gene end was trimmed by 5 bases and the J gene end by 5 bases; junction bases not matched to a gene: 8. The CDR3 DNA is TGTGCCAGTAGTCCCAGGACAGGGCCCTATCAGCCCCAGCATTTT. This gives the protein CASSPRTGPYQPQHF. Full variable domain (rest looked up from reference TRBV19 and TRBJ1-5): DGGITQSPKYLFRKEGQNVTLSCEQNLNHDAMYWYRQDPGQGLRLIYYSQIVNDFQKGDIAEGYSVSREKKESFPLTVTSAQKNPTAFYLCASSPRTGPYQPQHFGDGTRLSIL.

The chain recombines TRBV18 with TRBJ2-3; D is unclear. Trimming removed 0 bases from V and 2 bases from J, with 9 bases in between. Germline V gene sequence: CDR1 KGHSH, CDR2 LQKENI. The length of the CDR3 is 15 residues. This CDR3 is CASSPPGRYTDTQYF. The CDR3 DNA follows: TGTGCCAGCTCACCACCAGGCAGGTACACAGATACGCAGTATTTT.

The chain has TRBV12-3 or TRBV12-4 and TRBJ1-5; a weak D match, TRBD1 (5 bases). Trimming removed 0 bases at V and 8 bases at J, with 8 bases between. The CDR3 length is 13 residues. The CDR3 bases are TGTGCCAGCAGTTTAGCGCGGGGGAAGCCCCAGCATTTT. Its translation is CASSLARGKPQHF.

CDR3 DNA: TGTGCCAGTCGACGAACGCCGGGACAGGGAGGTTATGGCTACACCTTC. This gives the protein CASRRTPGQGGYGYTF. The chain links TRBV19 to TRBJ1-2; 9 positions match TRBD1. With 8 bases clipped from V and 5 bases from J, the junction kept 15 bases outside the gene matches. This CDR3 is 16 amino acids long. CDR1 and CDR2 from the germline V gene are LNHDA and SQIVND (reference sequence).

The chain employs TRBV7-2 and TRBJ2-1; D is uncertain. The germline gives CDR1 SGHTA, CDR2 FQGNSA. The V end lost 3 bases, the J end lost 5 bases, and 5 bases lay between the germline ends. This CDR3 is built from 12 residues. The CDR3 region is CASSFENNEQFF. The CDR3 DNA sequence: TGTGCCAGCAGCTTCGAGAACAATGAGCAGTTCTTC.

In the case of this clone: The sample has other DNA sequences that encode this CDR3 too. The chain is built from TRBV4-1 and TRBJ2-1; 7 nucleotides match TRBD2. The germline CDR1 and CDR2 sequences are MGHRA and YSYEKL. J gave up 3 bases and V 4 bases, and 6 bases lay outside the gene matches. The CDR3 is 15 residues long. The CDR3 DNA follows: TGCGCCAGCAGCCGAGGCCTAGCGGACTACAATGAGCAGTTCTTC. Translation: CASSRGLADYNEQFF.

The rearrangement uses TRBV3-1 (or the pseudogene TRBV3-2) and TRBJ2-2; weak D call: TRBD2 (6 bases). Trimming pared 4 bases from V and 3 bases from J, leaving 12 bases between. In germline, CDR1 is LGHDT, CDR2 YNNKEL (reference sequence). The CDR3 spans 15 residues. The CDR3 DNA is TGTGCCAGCAGCCGGGACTTCTATTACACCGGGGAGCTGTTTTTT. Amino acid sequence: CASSRDFYYTGELFF.

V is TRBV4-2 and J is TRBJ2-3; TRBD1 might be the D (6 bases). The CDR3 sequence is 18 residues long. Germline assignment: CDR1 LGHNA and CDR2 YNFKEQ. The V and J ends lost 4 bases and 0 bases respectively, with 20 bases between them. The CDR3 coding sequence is TGTGCCAGCAGCCCGGCGAGGGCAGGGGTGCTTAGCACAGATACGCAGTATTTT. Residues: CASSPARAGVLSTDTQYF.

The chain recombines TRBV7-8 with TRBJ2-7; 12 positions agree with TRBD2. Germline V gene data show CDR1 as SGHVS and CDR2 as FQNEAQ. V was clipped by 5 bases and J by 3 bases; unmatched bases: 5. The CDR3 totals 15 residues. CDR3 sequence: CASSEGLAGYYEQYF. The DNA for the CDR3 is TGTGCCAGCAGCGAGGGACTAGCGGGTTACTACGAGCAGTACTTC.

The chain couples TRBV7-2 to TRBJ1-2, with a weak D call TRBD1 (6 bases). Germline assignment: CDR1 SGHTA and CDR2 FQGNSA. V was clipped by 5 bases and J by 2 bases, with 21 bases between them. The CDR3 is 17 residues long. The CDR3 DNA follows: TGTGCCAGCAGCCCATCCCGAACACAGGGTTTAAACTATGGCTACACCTTC. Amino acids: CASSPSRTQGLNYGYTF.

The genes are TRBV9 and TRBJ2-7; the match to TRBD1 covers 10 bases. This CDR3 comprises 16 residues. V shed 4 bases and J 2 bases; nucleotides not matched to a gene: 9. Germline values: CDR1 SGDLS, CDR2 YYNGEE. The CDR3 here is CASSSAPGQGTYEQYF. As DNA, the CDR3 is TGTGCCAGCAGCTCAGCGCCGGGACAGGGGACCTACGAGCAGTACTTC.

The CDR3 nucleotides are TGTGCCAGCTCACTGGACAGGGGTGGAAACACCATATATTTT. Translated: CASSLDRGGNTIYF. This chain links TRBV18 with TRBJ1-3; TRBD1 agrees at 9 bases. The germline CDR1 and CDR2 sequences are KGHSH and LQKENI. CDR3 size: 14 residues. Trimming removed 4 bases from V and 3 bases from J; junction bases left unmatched: 1.

CDR3 region: CASSLYGGNEQFF. The CDR3 DNA is TGCGCCAGCAGCTTGTACGGGGGCAATGAGCAGTTCTTC. The rearrangement links TRBV5-1 to TRBJ2-1, with D perhaps TRBD2 (6 bases). Germline CDR1 reads SGHRS; CDR2 reads YFSETQ. Trimming took 1 base from V and 6 from J, leaving 8 bases between them. The CDR3 runs 13 residues.

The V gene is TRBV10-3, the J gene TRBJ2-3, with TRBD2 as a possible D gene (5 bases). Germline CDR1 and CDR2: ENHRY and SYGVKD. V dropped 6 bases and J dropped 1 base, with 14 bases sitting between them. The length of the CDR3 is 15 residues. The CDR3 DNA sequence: TGTGCCATCAGATCGGGATTCACCCGCACAGATACGCAGTATTTT. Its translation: CAIRSGFTRTDTQYF.

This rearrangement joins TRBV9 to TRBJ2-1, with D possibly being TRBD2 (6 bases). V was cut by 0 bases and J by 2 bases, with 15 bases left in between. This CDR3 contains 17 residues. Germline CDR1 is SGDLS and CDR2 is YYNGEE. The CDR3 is CASSVEVRASAYNEQFF. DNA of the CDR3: TGTGCCAGCAGCGTAGAGGTTAGGGCTAGCGCCTACAATGAGCAGTTCTTC.

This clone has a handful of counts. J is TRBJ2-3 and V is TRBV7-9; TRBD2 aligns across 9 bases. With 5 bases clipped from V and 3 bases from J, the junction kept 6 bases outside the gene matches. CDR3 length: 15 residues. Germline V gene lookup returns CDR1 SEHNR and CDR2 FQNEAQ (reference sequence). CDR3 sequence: CASSTGLAPTDTQYF. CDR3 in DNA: TGTGCCAGCAGCACCGGACTAGCGCCTACAGATACGCAGTATTTT. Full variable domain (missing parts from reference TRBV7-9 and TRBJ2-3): DTGVSQNPRHKITKRGQNVTFRCDPISEHNRLYWYRQTLGQGPEFLTYFQNEAQLEKSRLLSDRFSAERPKGSFSTLEIQRTEQGDSAMYLCASSTGLAPTDTQYFGPGTRLTVL.

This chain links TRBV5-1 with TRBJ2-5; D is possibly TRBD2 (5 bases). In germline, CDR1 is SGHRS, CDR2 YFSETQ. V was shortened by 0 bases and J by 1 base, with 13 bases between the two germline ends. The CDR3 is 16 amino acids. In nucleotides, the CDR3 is TGCGCCAGCAGCTTGGGGGCGGGTGCGGGCCAAGAGACCCAGTACTTC. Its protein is CASSLGAGAGQETQYF.

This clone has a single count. The CDR3 is CASSQVRPYSGANVLTF. The CDR3 nucleotides read TGTGCCAGCAGCCAAGTCAGGCCCTACTCTGGGGCCAACGTCCTGACTTTC. The chain joins TRBV14 to TRBJ2-6; no clear D. This CDR3 comprises 17 residues. Trimming removed 1 base from V and 0 bases from J, with 10 bases in between. The germline CDR1 and CDR2 sequences are SGHDN and FVKESK.

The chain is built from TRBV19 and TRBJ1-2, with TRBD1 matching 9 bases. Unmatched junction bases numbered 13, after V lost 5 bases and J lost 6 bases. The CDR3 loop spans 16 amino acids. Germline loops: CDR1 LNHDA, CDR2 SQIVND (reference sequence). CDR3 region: CASSRTPGTGFDGYTF. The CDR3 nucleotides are TGTGCCAGTAGTCGAACTCCCGGGACAGGGTTCGATGGCTACACCTTC.

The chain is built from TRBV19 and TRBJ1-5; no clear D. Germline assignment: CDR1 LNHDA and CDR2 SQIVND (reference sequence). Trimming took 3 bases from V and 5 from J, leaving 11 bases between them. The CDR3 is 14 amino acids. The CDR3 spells CASSMVQLYQPQHF. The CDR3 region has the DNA TGTGCCAGTAGTATGGTCCAGTTATATCAGCCCCAGCATTTT.

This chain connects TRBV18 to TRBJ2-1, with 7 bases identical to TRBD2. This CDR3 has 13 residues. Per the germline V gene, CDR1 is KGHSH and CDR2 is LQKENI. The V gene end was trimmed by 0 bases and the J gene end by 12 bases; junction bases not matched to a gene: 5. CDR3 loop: CASSPPGGEGQFF. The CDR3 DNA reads TGTGCCAGCTCACCACCGGGAGGGGAGGGGCAGTTCTTC.

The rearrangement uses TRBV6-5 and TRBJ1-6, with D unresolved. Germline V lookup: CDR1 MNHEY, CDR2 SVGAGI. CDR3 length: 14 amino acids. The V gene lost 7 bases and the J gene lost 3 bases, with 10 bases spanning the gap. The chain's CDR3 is CASTSEGYNSPLHF. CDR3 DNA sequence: TGTGCCAGCACATCAGAGGGCTATAATTCACCCCTCCACTTT.

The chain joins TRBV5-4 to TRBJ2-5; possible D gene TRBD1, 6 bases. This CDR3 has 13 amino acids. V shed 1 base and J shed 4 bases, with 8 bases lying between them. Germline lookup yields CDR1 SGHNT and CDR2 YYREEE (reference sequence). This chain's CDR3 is CASSLIGGETQYF. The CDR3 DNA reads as TGTGCCAGCAGCTTGATAGGGGGAGAGACCCAGTACTTC.

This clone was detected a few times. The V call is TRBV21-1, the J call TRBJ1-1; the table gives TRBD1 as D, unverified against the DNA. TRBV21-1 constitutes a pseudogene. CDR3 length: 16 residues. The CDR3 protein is CASSKGQGSMNTEAFF. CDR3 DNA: TGTGCCAGCAGCAAAGGTCAGGGAAGCATGAACACTGAAGCTTTCTTT.

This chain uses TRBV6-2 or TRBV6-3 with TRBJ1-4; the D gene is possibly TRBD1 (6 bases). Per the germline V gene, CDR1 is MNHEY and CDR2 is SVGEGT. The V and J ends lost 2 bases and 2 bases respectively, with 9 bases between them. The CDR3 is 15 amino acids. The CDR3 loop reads CASSYPGQTNEKLFF. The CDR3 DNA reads TGTGCCAGCAGTTACCCAGGACAGACTAATGAAAAACTGTTTTTT.

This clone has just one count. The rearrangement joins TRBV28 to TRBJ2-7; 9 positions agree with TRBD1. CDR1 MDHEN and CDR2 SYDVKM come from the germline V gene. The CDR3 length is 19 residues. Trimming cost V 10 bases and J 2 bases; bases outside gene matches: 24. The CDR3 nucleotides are TGTGCCACCCGATTCAGCGGGACAGGGCCACGCACGAAACCCTACGAGCAGTACTTC. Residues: CATRFSGTGPRTKPYEQYF.

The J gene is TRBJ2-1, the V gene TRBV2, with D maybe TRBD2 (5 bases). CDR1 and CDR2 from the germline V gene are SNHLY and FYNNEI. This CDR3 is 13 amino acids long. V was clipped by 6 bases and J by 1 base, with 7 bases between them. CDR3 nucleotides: TGTGCCAGCAGCGGGGAGTCCTACAATGAGCAGTTCTTC. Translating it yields CASSGESYNEQFF.

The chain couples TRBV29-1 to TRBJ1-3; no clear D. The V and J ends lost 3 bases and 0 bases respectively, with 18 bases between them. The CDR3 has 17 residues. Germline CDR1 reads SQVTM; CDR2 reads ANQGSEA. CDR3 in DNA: TGCAGCGTTGAGGCCCGCGGGTGGCAGCCCTCTGGAAACACCATATATTTT. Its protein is CSVEARGWQPSGNTIYF.